This paragraph covers one TCR beta chain sequence. TCRdb re-called the 5' RACE reads and gives one entry per CDR3 protein, without DNA. Seen in this sample are under 500,000 distinct CDR3 sequences; the ten most common clones hold roughly 8%. Per the germline V gene, CDR1 is SSHAT and CDR2 is FNYEAQ (reference sequence). This CDR3 is 15 amino acids long. The data stem from a study of T cells expressing NK-cell markers. V gene TRBV7-7 combines with J gene TRBJ2-5; TCRdb gives TRBD2 as the D gene, but with no DNA this cannot be confirmed. The clonotype originates from a woman aged 18 to 75 in good health. Sequencing was performed on blood T cells: a sorted CD56 or NKG2C T cell subset, CD4+ or CD8+ T cells, or bulk PBMC T cells (not recorded which). CDR3 in amino acids: CASSVLAGPQETQYF.